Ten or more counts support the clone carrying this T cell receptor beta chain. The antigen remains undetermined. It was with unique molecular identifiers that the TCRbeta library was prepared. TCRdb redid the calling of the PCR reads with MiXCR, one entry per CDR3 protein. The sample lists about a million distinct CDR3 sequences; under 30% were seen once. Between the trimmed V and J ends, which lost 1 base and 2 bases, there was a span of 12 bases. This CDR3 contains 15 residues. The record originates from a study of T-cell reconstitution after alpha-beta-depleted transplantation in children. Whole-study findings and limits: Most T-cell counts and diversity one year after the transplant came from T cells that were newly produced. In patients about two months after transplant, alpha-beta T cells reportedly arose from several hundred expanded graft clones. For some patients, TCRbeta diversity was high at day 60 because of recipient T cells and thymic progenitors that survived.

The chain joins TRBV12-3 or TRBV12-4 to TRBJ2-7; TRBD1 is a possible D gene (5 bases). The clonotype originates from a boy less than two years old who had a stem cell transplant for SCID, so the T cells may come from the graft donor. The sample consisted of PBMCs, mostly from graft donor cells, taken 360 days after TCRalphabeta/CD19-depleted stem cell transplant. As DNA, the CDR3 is TGTGCCAGCAGTTTAGGCACAGGCTCCCCCTACGAGCAGTACTTC. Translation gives CASSLGTGSPYEQYF.